The clone carrying this T cell receptor beta chain was counted only a few times. This sample is part of a study of T cells of healthy individuals. TCRdb re-derived calls from the 5' RACE reads in MiXCR, one entry per CDR3 protein. The table shows about 53,000 distinct CDR3 sequences, with roughly 14% occurring only once. CDR3 size: 11 residues. V lost 6 bases to trimming and J lost 9 bases, with 9 bases between them. This clonotype was sampled from a human donor in good health. The chain has TRBV23-1 and TRBJ2-1; possibly TRBD2 for D (5 bases). TRBV23-1 is an ORF; its function is uncertain. For the CDR3, the DNA is TGCGCCAGCAGGGGCGCGGGTGAGCAGTTCTTC. Its translation is CASRGAGEQFF.